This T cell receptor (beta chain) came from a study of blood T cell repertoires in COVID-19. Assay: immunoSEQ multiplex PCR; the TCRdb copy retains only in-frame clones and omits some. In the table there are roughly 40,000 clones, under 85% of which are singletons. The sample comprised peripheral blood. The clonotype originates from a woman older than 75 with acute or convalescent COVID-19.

The CDR3 spells CASSASGRVTGELFF. The CDR3 region has the DNA TGTGCCAGCAGCGCTAGCGGGAGGGTAACCGGGGAGCTGTTTTTT. The J gene is TRBJ2-2, the V gene TRBV3-1 (or the pseudogene TRBV3-2); 12 bases line up with TRBD2. Germline trimming cut 5 bases from V and 5 bases from J; bases unmatched to any gene: 3. The CDR3 extends over 15 amino acids. Germline V gene lookup returns CDR1 LGHDT and CDR2 YNNKEL (reference sequence).